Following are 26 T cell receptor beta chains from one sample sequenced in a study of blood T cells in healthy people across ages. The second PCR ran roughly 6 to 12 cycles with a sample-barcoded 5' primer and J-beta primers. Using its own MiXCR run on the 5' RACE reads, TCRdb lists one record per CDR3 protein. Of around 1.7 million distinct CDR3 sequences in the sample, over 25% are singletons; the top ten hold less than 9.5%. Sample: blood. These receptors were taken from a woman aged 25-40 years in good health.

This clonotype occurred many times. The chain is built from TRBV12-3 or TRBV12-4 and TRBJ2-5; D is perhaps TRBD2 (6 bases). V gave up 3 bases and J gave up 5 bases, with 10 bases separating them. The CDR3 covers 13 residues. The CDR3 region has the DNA TGTGCCAGCAGTTTGACTAGTAAGGAGACCCAGTACTTC. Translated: CASSLTSKETQYF.

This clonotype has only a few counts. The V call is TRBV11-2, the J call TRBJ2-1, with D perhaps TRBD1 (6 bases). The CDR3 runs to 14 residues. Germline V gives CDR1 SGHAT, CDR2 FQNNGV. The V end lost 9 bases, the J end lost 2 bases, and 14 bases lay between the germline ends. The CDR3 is CASSETGTYNEQFF. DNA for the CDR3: TGTGCCAGTAGTGAGACAGGAACCTACAATGAGCAGTTCTTC.

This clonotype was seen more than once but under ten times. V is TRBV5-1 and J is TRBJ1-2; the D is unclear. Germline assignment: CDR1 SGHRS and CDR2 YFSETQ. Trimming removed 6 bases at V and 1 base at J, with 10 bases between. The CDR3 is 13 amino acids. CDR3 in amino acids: CASNDGFNYGYTF. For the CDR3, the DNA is TGCGCCAGCAACGACGGATTTAACTATGGCTACACCTTC.

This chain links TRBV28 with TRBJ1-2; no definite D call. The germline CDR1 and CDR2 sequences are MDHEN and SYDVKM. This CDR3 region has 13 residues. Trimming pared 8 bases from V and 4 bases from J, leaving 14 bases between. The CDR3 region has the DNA TGTGCCAGCCGGGAGCCCTTGATCTATGGCTACACCTTC. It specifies CASREPLIYGYTF.

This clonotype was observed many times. CDR3 DNA sequence: TGTGCCTGGAGTACACAGAGCTACGAGCAGTACTTC. Its translation: CAWSTQSYEQYF. The chain has TRBV30 and TRBJ2-7; D remains unclear. The CDR3 consists of 12 residues. Germline V lookup: CDR1 GTSNPN, CDR2 SVGIG (reference sequence). Trimming took 2 bases from V and 3 from J, leaving 8 bases between them.

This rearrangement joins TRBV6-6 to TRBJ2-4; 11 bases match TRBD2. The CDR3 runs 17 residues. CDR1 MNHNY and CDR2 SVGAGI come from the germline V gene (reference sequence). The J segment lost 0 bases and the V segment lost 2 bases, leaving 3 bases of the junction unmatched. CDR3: CASSYGGTSGAKNIQYF. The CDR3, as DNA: TGTGCCAGCAGTTACGGAGGGACTAGCGGAGCCAAAAACATTCAGTACTTC.

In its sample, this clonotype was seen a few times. For the CDR3, the DNA is TGTGCCAGCATAACAGGAGGGGGCAATGAGCAGTTCTTC. Its protein is CASITGGGNEQFF. The rearrangement uses TRBV28 and TRBJ2-1, with D perhaps given as TRBD1 or TRBD2 (6 bases each). Germline values: CDR1 MDHEN, CDR2 SYDVKM. Trimming stripped 7 bases from V and 6 bases from J, with 13 bases between. The CDR3 covers 13 residues. Drawing the rest from reference TRBV28 and TRBJ2-1, the complete variable domain is DVKVTQSSRYLVKRTGEKVFLECVQDMDHENMFWYRQDPGLGLRLIYFSYDVKMKEKGDIPEGYSVSREKKERFSLILESASTNQTSMYLCASITGGGNEQFFGPGTRLTVL.

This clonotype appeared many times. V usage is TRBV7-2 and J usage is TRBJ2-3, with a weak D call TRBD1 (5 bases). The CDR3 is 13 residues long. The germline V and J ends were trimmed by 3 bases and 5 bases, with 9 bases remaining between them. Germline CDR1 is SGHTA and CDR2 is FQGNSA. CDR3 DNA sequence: TGTGCCAGCAGCTTGGGGCTAGGAGATACGCAGTATTTT. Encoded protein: CASSLGLGDTQYF. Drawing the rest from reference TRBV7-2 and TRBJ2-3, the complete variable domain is GAGVSQSPSNKVTEKGKDVELRCDPISGHTALYWYRQSLGQGLEFLIYFQGNSAPDKSGLPSDRFSAERTGGSVSTLTIQRTQQEDSAVYLCASSLGLGDTQYFGPGTRLTVL.

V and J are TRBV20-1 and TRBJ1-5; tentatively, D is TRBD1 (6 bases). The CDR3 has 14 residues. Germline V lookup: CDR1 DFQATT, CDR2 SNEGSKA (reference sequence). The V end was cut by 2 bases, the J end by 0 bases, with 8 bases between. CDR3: CSARRGNSNQPQHF. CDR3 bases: TGCAGTGCTAGAAGGGGGAATAGCAATCAGCCCCAGCATTTT.

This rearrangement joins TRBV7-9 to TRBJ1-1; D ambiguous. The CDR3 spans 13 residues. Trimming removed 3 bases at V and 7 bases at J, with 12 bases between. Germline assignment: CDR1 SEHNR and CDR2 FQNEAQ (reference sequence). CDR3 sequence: CASSFYVGDEAFF. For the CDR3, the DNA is TGTGCCAGCAGCTTCTACGTCGGGGATGAAGCTTTCTTT.

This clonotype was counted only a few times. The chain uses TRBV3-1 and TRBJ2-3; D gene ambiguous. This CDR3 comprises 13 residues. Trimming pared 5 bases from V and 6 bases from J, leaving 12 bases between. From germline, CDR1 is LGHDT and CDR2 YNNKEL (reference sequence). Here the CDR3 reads CASSSSTGDTQYF. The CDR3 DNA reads TGTGCCAGCAGCTCCTCCACGGGTGATACGCAGTATTTT.

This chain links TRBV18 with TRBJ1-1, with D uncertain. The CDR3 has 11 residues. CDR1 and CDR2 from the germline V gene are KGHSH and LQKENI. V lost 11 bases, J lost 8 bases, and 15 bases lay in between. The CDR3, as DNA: TGTGCCTCATCAGATCAACGGGAAGCTTTCTTT. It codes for CASSDQREAFF.

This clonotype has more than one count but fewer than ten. The CDR3 loop is CSARDGQGSYNEQFF. In DNA form, the CDR3 reads TGCAGTGCTAGAGATGGACAGGGATCCTACAATGAGCAGTTCTTC. This chain joins TRBV20-1 and TRBJ2-1; TRBD1 matches 8 bases. Germline V gene lookup returns CDR1 DFQATT and CDR2 SNEGSKA (reference sequence). With 0 bases clipped from V and 1 base from J, the junction kept 2 bases outside the gene matches. This CDR3 region has 15 residues.

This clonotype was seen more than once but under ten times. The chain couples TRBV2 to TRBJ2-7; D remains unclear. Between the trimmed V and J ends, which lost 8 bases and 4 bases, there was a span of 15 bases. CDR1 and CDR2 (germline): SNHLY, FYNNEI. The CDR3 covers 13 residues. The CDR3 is CASLRASQYEQYF. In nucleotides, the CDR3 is TGTGCCAGCCTCCGGGCCAGCCAATACGAGCAGTACTTC.

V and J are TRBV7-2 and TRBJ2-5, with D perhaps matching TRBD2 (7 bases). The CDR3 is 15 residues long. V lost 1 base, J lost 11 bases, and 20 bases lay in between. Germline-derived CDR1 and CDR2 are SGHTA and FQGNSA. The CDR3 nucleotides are TGTGCCAGCAGCTTAGGGGGGGGCCTTAATGATGAGCAGTACTTC. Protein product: CASSLGGGLNDEQYF.

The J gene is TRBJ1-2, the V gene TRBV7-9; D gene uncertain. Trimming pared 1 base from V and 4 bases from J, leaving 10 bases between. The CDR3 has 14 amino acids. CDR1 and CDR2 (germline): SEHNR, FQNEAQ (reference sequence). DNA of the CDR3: TGTGCCAGCAGCTTAGAGGGAAATCCCTATGGCTACACCTTC. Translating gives CASSLEGNPYGYTF.

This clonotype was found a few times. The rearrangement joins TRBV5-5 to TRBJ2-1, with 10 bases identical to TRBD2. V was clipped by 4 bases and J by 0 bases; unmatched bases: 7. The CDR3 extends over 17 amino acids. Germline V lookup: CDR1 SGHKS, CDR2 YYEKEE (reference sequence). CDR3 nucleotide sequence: TGTGCCAGCAGCCCCGGGACTAGCGCGAGCTCCTACAATGAGCAGTTCTTC. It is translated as CASSPGTSASSYNEQFF. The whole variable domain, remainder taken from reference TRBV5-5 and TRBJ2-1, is DAGVTQSPTHLIKTRGQQVTLRCSPISGHKSVSWYQQVLGQGPQFIFQYYEKEERGRGNFPDRFSARQFPNYSSELNVNALLLGDSALYLCASSPGTSASSYNEQFFGPGTRLTVL.

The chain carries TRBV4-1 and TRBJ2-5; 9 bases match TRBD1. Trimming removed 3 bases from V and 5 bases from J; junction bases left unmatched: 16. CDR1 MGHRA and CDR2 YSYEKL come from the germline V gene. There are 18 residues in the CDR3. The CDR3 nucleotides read TGCGCCAGCAGCCAGTCAAGGATAAACAGGGGGCAGGGGGAGACCCAGTACTTC. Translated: CASSQSRINRGQGETQYF.

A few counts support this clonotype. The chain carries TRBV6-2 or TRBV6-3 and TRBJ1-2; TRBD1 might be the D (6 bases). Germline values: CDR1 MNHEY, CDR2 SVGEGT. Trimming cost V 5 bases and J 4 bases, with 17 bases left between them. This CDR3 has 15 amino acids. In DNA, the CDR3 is TGTGCCAGCAGTCCCCCGACCGACAGGATCTATGGCTACACCTTC. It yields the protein CASSPPTDRIYGYTF.

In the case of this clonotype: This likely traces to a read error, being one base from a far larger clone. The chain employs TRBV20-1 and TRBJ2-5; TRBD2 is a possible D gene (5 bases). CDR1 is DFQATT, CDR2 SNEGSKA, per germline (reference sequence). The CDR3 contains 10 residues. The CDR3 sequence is CSAREETRYF. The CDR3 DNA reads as TGCAGTGCTAGGGAGGAGACCCGGTACTTC.

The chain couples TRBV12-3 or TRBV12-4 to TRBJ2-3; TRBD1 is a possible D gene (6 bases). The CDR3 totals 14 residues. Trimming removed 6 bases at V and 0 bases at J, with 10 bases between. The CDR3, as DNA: TGTGCCAGCAGATGGGACACCAGCACAGATACGCAGTATTTT. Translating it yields CASRWDTSTDTQYF.

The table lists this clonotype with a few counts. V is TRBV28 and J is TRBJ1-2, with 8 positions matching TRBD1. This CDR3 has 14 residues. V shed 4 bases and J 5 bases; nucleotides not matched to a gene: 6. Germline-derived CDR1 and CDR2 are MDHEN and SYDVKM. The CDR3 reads CASSWGTGQYGYTF. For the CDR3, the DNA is TGTGCCAGCAGTTGGGGGACAGGACAATATGGCTACACCTTC.

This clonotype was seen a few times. The CDR3 DNA follows: TGTGCCAGCAGCTTAGAGGGACGCATCATCTATGGCTACACCTTC. This sequence encodes CASSLEGRIIYGYTF. The V call is TRBV7-2, the J call TRBJ1-2; D may be TRBD1 (5 bases). The length of the CDR3 is 15 residues. In germline, CDR1 is SGHTA, CDR2 FQGNSA. V was cut by 1 base and J by 4 bases, with 13 bases left in between.

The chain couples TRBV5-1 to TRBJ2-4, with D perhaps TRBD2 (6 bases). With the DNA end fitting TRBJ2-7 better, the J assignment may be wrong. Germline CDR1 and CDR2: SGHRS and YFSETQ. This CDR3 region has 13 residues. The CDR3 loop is CASSRDFPDEQYF. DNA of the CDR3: TGCGCCAGCAGCCGGGACTTCCCCGACGAGCAGTACTTC.

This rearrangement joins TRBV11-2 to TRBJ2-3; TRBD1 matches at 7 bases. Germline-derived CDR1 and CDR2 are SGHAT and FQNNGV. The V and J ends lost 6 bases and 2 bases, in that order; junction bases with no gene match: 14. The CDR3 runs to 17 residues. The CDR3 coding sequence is TGTGCCAGCAGGCCCACGACGGGGACAGCTCTCACAGATACGCAGTATTTT. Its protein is CASRPTTGTALTDTQYF.

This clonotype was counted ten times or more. The CDR3 DNA follows: TGTGCCACGACAGGGATGGGAGAAAAACTGTTTTTT. Translated: CATTGMGEKLFF. This chain joins TRBV10-3 and TRBJ1-4; 7 nucleotides match TRBD1. The CDR3 spans 12 residues. Germline V gene data show CDR1 as ENHRY and CDR2 as SYGVKD. The ends lost 10 bases at V and 8 bases at J; junction bases unmatched: 7.